A single sample gave rise to the 4 T cell receptor beta chains below, sequenced in a study of blood T cell repertoires in COVID-19. Only in-frame clones appear in the TCRdb table, and some are missing; sequencing was by immunoSEQ multiplex PCR. Here the sample spans some 330,000 clones, 80% to 95% being singletons. The specimen sequenced was PBMCs or T cells enriched from blood (not recorded which). The receptors were gathered from a woman between 25 and 40 years old who had recovered from COVID-19.

The J gene is TRBJ2-7, the V gene TRBV28; 8 nucleotides align to TRBD1. Trimming took 7 bases from V and 0 from J; bases not matched to a gene: 8. Germline V gives CDR1 MDHEN, CDR2 SYDVKM. This CDR3 region has 15 residues. CDR3 bases: TGTGCCAGCACTCGTCCGGGGACAGGCTCCTACGAGCAGTACTTC. As protein: CASTRPGTGSYEQYF. The variable domain in full, with the rest retrieved from reference TRBV28 and TRBJ2-7, is DVKVTQSSRYLVKRTGEKVFLECVQDMDHENMFWYRQDPGLGLRLIYFSYDVKMKEKGDIPEGYSVSREKKERFSLILESASTNQTSMYLCASTRPGTGSYEQYFGPGTRLTVT.

This CDR3 is CSVHSPGTATDTQYF. The CDR3 DNA is TGCAGCGTACACTCCCCCGGGACAGCCACAGATACGCAGTATTTT. The gene calls are TRBV29-1 and TRBJ2-3; the match to TRBD1 covers 7 bases. Germline values: CDR1 SQVTM, CDR2 ANQGSEA. V was clipped by 6 bases and J by 2 bases; unmatched bases: 11. There are 15 residues in the CDR3.

V gene TRBV3-1 (or the pseudogene TRBV3-2) combines with J gene TRBJ2-1, with 15 positions matching TRBD2. CDR3 length: 15 amino acids. V lost 1 base to trimming and J lost 9 bases; unmatched junction nucleotides: 1. Germline CDR1 and CDR2: LGHDT and YNNKEL (reference sequence). The CDR3 spells CASSQGTSGRGEQFF. The CDR3 DNA reads as TGTGCCAGCAGCCAAGGGACTAGCGGGAGGGGTGAGCAGTTCTTC.

This rearrangement joins TRBV15 to TRBJ2-1; 7 nucleotides align to TRBD1. The CDR3 covers 14 residues. CDR1 is LNHNV and CDR2 is YYDKDF in the germline V gene (reference sequence). With V trimmed by 5 bases and J by 4 bases, 5 bases remained unmatched. In DNA, the CDR3 is TGTGCCACCAGCCAAGGACAGGTGTACAATGAGCAGTTCTTC. It is translated as CATSQGQVYNEQFF.